The T cell receptor (beta chain) described here comes from a study of blood T cell repertoires in COVID-19. In the study overall: Sites in the United States, Italy and Spain provided acute and convalescent COVID-19 samples. T cells, B-cell-depleted T cells, or PBMCs supplied cDNA or gDNA.

CDR1 and CDR2 from the germline V gene are SGHRS and YFSETQ. The CDR3 loop spans 15 amino acids. The V end lost 0 bases, the J end lost 3 bases, and 9 bases lay between the germline ends. Authors' analysis steps: Reference gene primer amplification in the assay estimated nucleated cell counts. The repertoire was sequenced with immunoSEQ multiplex PCR; TCRdb's copy has only in-frame clones and lacks some. The D gene and trimming were derived from the DNA, and the V and J assignments and clone size from that table. The sample contains about 78,000 clones, 90% of which appear only once. V gene TRBV5-1 combines with J gene TRBJ2-2; D not certain. Material for sequencing was peripheral blood. The sequence derives from a woman aged 50 to 65 in a cohort sampled during active COVID-19. This chain's CDR3 is CASSLGVGHTGELFF. The CDR3 nucleotides read TGCGCCAGCAGCTTGGGGGTGGGCCACACCGGGGAGCTGTTTTTT.